Listed below are T cell receptor beta chains from one sample, sequenced in a study of cytomegalovirus exposure and HLA in healthy donors. Sequenced by immunoSEQ multiplex PCR; TCRdb stores in-frame clones only, minus some. The sample lists about 64,000 clones, around four fifths occurring once. Source material: PBMCs. The receptors were gathered from a male donor in good health and CMV-seropositive. Each CDR3 is given without its conserved first and last residue.

j_call,v_call,cdr3_aa
TRBJ2-2,TRBV9,ASSTNTGELF
TRBJ2-7,TRBV27,ASSLVGGAYEQY
TRBJ2-7,TRBV5-5,ASSPGTGGYEQY
TRBJ1-1,TRBV7-8,ASGQRGLIEAF
TRBJ1-1,TRBV6-5,ASRTQGGRRAF
TRBJ2-5,TRBV6-1,ASSEVAGIAETQY
TRBJ2-7,TRBV27,ASSPDRYEQY
TRBJ1-5,TRBV28,ASSFGQGSNQPQH
TRBJ2-7,TRBV7-2,ASSLGDRSSYEQY
TRBJ1-2,TRBV7-6,ASSPIKLSLSYGYT
TRBJ2-7,TRBV4-1,ASSRGTRLYEQY
TRBJ2-3,TRBV5-4,ASSLGTGAADTQY
TRBJ2-3,TRBV2,ASKEGTDTQY
TRBJ2-2,TRBV10-1,ASWETPGELF
TRBJ1-2,TRBV2,ASTLGGGSNYGYT
TRBJ1-2,TRBV5-5,ASSSGANYGYT
TRBJ1-6,TRBV11-2,ASSLGRPHRGYSPLH